A selection of T cell receptor beta chains follows, all from one sample in a study of beta chain features in type 1 diabetes. The method was immunoSEQ multiplex PCR; TCRdb's version includes in-frame clones alone and lacks a portion of them. This sample has some 240,000 clones, with roughly 16% found just once. The sequencing input was naive CD4+ T cells from blood. Receptors originate from a man aged 25-40 years with type 1 diabetes. Both conserved end residues are part of each CDR3. D genes are given only for firm matches. Only part of the rows carry a size: once, few, many, or a class if the clone is expanded.

j_call: TRBJ2-6
d_call: NA
clone_size: NA
v_call: TRBV30
cdr3_nt: TGTGCCTGGAGTGGTGTGGGGGCCAACGTCCTGACTTTC
cdr3_aa: CAWSGVGANVLTF

j_call: TRBJ2-1
d_call: NA
clone_size: few
v_call: TRBV15
cdr3_nt: TGTGCCACCAGCAGAGATTCGGGGAGTGACAATGAGCAGTTCTTC
cdr3_aa: CATSRDSGSDNEQFF

j_call: TRBJ2-1
d_call: TRBD2
clone_size: NA
v_call: TRBV18
cdr3_nt: TGTGCCAGCTCACCTGCTAGCGGGAGTGACAATGAGCAGTTCTTC
cdr3_aa: CASSPASGSDNEQFF

j_call: TRBJ2-3
d_call: NA
clone_size: few
v_call: TRBV4-2
cdr3_nt: TGTGCCAGCAGCCAAGATGGTGGGGAAGATACGCAGTATTTT
cdr3_aa: CASSQDGGEDTQYF

j_call: TRBJ2-5
d_call: NA
clone_size: few
v_call: TRBV7-2
cdr3_nt: TGTGCCAGCAGCCCCGACCTAATCGGGGAGACCCAGTACTTC
cdr3_aa: CASSPDLIGETQYF

j_call: TRBJ2-7
d_call: TRBD2
clone_size: NA
v_call: TRBV15
cdr3_nt: TGTGCCACCAGCGAATTAGGCGGGAGTACCTACGAGCAGTACTTC
cdr3_aa: CATSELGGSTYEQYF

j_call: TRBJ2-5
d_call: TRBD1
clone_size: NA
v_call: TRBV28
cdr3_nt: TGTGCCAGCACCTCGGGACAGGGTCTGGAGACCCAGTACTTC
cdr3_aa: CASTSGQGLETQYF

j_call: TRBJ2-1
d_call: NA
clone_size: few
v_call: TRBV9
cdr3_nt: TGTGCCAGCAGCGTTAGGGGTGGGAACAATGAGCAGTTCTTC
cdr3_aa: CASSVRGGNNEQFF

j_call: TRBJ2-5
d_call: NA
clone_size: few
v_call: TRBV6-1
cdr3_nt: TGTGCCAGCAGTGAAAGGTACCGCGTCCAAGAGACCCAGTACTTC
cdr3_aa: CASSERYRVQETQYF

j_call: TRBJ1-1
d_call: TRBD1
clone_size: NA
v_call: TRBV29-1
cdr3_nt: TGCAGCGGGGCCGAAAGGGGGCGAAGCACTGAAGCTTTCTTT
cdr3_aa: CSGAERGRSTEAFF

j_call: TRBJ2-4
d_call: NA
clone_size: NA
v_call: TRBV5-4
cdr3_nt: TGTGCCAGCAGCTCGAGCGGGTCCTTAGCCAAAAACATTCAGTACTTC
cdr3_aa: CASSSSGSLAKNIQYF

j_call: TRBJ1-2
d_call: NA
clone_size: few
v_call: TRBV30
cdr3_nt: TGTGCCTGGAGTGAGGGCCTATATCGGGGCTACACCTTC
cdr3_aa: CAWSEGLYRGYTF

j_call: TRBJ1-1
d_call: NA
clone_size: NA
v_call: TRBV7-9
cdr3_nt: TGTGCCAGCAGCTTGTTATACCCCATTGAAGCTTTCTTT
cdr3_aa: CASSLLYPIEAFF

j_call: TRBJ1-2
d_call: NA
clone_size: few
v_call: TRBV7-9
cdr3_nt: TGTGCCAGCAGCCCGGTGGATGTGCAGGGGAAGGGCTACACCTTC
cdr3_aa: CASSPVDVQGKGYTF

j_call: TRBJ2-7
d_call: NA
clone_size: few
v_call: TRBV4-2
cdr3_nt: TGTGCCACCCACTACGAGCAGTACTTC
cdr3_aa: CATHYEQYF

j_call: TRBJ2-7
d_call: TRBD2
clone_size: NA
v_call: TRBV13
cdr3_nt: TGTGCCAGCAGCTCAGCGGGACTAGTCTACGAGCAGTACTTC
cdr3_aa: CASSSAGLVYEQYF

j_call: TRBJ1-5
d_call: NA
clone_size: few
v_call: TRBV9
cdr3_nt: TGTGCCAGCAGCCCGCAGGGGAGCAATCAGCCCCAGCATTTT
cdr3_aa: CASSPQGSNQPQHF

j_call: TRBJ2-7
d_call: TRBD2
clone_size: few
v_call: TRBV19
cdr3_nt: TGTGCCAGTAGCCGCGTCGGACTAGCGCTATACGAGCAGTACTTC
cdr3_aa: CASSRVGLALYEQYF

j_call: TRBJ1-2
d_call: NA
clone_size: few
v_call: TRBV9
cdr3_nt: TGTGCCAGCAGCGCAGGGACAAATGGCTACACCTTC
cdr3_aa: CASSAGTNGYTF

j_call: TRBJ2-1
d_call: NA
clone_size: few
v_call: TRBV6-5
cdr3_nt: TGTGCCAGCAGTTACTCGCGGTTCGAAAATGAGCAGTTCTTC
cdr3_aa: CASSYSRFENEQFF

j_call: TRBJ2-1
d_call: TRBD2
clone_size: few
v_call: TRBV29-1
cdr3_nt: TGCAGCGCAATGGGGACTAGCGAGTACAATGAGCAGTTCTTC
cdr3_aa: CSAMGTSEYNEQFF

j_call: TRBJ2-7
d_call: NA
clone_size: few
v_call: TRBV4-1
cdr3_nt: TGCGCCAGCAGCCATGTCGCGGGACTGCGATACGAGCAGTACTTC
cdr3_aa: CASSHVAGLRYEQYF

j_call: TRBJ2-3
d_call: TRBD1
clone_size: NA
v_call: TRBV4-2
cdr3_nt: TGTGCCAGCAGCCAAGAATTGGAGGGACAGGGATTTGCAGATACGCAGTATTTT
cdr3_aa: CASSQELEGQGFADTQYF

j_call: TRBJ1-5
d_call: NA
clone_size: few
v_call: TRBV29-1
cdr3_nt: TGCAGCGTTGAAGTACAGAGTGATCAGCCCCAGCATTTT
cdr3_aa: CSVEVQSDQPQHF

j_call: TRBJ1-4
d_call: TRBD1
clone_size: NA
v_call: TRBV29-1
cdr3_nt: TGCAGCGTCGGGACAGCAACAACTAATGAAAAACTGTTTTTT
cdr3_aa: CSVGTATTNEKLFF

j_call: TRBJ2-2
d_call: TRBD2
clone_size: few
v_call: TRBV28
cdr3_nt: TGTGCCAGCAGTTTACTAGCGGGAGGGAAGCTGTTTTTT
cdr3_aa: CASSLLAGGKLFF

j_call: TRBJ2-6
d_call: NA
clone_size: NA
v_call: TRBV4-2
cdr3_nt: TGTGCCAGCAGCCAAGATTCGCCCGGCTCTGGGGCCAACGTCCTGACTTTC
cdr3_aa: CASSQDSPGSGANVLTF

j_call: TRBJ2-1
d_call: NA
clone_size: NA
v_call: TRBV7-9
cdr3_nt: TGTGCCAGCAGCTTATCAAGGGACACGAATGAGCAGTTCTTC
cdr3_aa: CASSLSRDTNEQFF

j_call: TRBJ2-5
d_call: NA
clone_size: few
v_call: TRBV7-2
cdr3_nt: TGTGCCAGCAGCTTAGCGTACCAAGAGACCCAGTACTTC
cdr3_aa: CASSLAYQETQYF

j_call: TRBJ1-1
d_call: NA
clone_size: few
v_call: TRBV7-9
cdr3_nt: TGTGCCAGCCACAGGGTTGAGAACACTGAAGCTTTCTTT
cdr3_aa: CASHRVENTEAFF

j_call: TRBJ2-3
d_call: TRBD1
clone_size: few
v_call: TRBV29-1
cdr3_nt: TGCAGCGTTTCACTTTCCGGGACAGTGGCAGATACGCAGTATTTT
cdr3_aa: CSVSLSGTVADTQYF

j_call: TRBJ2-1
d_call: TRBD1
clone_size: NA
v_call: TRBV28
cdr3_nt: TGTGCCAGCAGCCAACGACAGGGAATCGATGAGCAGTTCTTC
cdr3_aa: CASSQRQGIDEQFF

j_call: TRBJ2-1
d_call: TRBD1
clone_size: few
v_call: TRBV19
cdr3_nt: TGTGCCAGTCGACAGGGCACCTACAATGAGCAGTTCTTC
cdr3_aa: CASRQGTYNEQFF

j_call: TRBJ1-2
d_call: NA
clone_size: NA
v_call: TRBV7-9
cdr3_nt: TGTGCCAGCAGCATACCACAGGGTCATGGCTACACCTTC
cdr3_aa: CASSIPQGHGYTF

j_call: TRBJ2-5
d_call: TRBD2
clone_size: few
v_call: TRBV7-2
cdr3_nt: TGTGCCAGCAGCCCCGGCGGGGGGGCAGAGACCCAGTACTTC
cdr3_aa: CASSPGGGAETQYF

j_call: TRBJ2-1
d_call: NA
clone_size: few
v_call: TRBV5-1
cdr3_nt: TGCGCCAGCACGGCATTAGACCCCTACAATGAGCAGTTCTTC
cdr3_aa: CASTALDPYNEQFF

j_call: TRBJ2-2
d_call: NA
clone_size: few
v_call: TRBV30
cdr3_nt: TGTGCCTGGAGAGGAGTTAGGGCGCAGGCCGGGGAGCTGTTTTTT
cdr3_aa: CAWRGVRAQAGELFF

j_call: TRBJ1-1
d_call: NA
clone_size: few
v_call: TRBV25-1
cdr3_nt: TGTGCCAGCACGTCTCAGCTAATGAACACTGAAGCTTTCTTT
cdr3_aa: CASTSQLMNTEAFF

j_call: TRBJ2-3
d_call: NA
clone_size: NA
v_call: TRBV2
cdr3_nt: TGTGCCAGCAGTGACGTAGAAGGAGTCCCTAGCACAGATACGCAGTATTTT
cdr3_aa: CASSDVEGVPSTDTQYF

j_call: TRBJ2-6
d_call: NA
clone_size: few
v_call: TRBV30
cdr3_nt: TGTGCCTGGACTGGGGCCAACGTCCTGACTTTC
cdr3_aa: CAWTGANVLTF

j_call: TRBJ2-6
d_call: NA
clone_size: few
v_call: TRBV7-2
cdr3_nt: TGTGCCAGCAGCTTAATGGGCTCCGGGGCCAACGTCCTGACTTTC
cdr3_aa: CASSLMGSGANVLTF

j_call: TRBJ1-5
d_call: NA
clone_size: NA
v_call: TRBV10-2
cdr3_nt: TGCGCCAGCAGTGAGTCGGGCAGGAGTTCTTCGCCCCAGCATTTT
cdr3_aa: CASSESGRSSSPQHF